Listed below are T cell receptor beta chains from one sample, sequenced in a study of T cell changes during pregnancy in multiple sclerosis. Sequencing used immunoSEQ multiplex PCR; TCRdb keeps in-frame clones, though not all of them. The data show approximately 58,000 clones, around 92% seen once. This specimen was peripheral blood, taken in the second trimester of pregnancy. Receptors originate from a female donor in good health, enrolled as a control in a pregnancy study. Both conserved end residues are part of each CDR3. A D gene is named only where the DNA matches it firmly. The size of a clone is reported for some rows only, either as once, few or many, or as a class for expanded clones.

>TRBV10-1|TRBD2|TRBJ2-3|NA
CASSAGGADTQYF
TGCGCCAGCAGTGCCGGGGGGGCAGATACGCAGTATTTT
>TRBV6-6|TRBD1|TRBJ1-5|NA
CASSWTGGNQPQHF
TGTGCCAGCAGTTGGACAGGGGGGAATCAGCCCCAGCATTTT
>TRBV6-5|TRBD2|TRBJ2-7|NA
CASSYSGSGGSYEQYF
TGTGCCAGCAGTTACTCAGGCAGCGGGGGATCCTACGAGCAGTACTTC
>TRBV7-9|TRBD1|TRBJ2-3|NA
CASSHPFGTGGADTQYF
TGTGCCAGCAGCCATCCCTTCGGGACAGGGGGAGCGGATACGCAGTATTTT
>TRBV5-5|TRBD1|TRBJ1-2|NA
CASSRRGDRAIYGYTF
TGTGCCAGCAGCCGGAGGGGGGACAGAGCGATCTATGGCTACACCTTC
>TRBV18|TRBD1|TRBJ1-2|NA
CASSPGQGSGYGYTF
TGTGCCAGCTCACCCGGACAGGGGAGTGGCTATGGCTACACCTTC
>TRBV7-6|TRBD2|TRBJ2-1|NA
CASSRAGGRLNEQFF
TGTGCCAGCAGCCGAGCGGGAGGGCGTTTAAATGAGCAGTTCTTC
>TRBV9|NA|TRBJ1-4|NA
CASSPDQPGNEKLFF
TGTGCCAGCAGCCCTGACCAACCGGGAAATGAAAAACTGTTTTTT
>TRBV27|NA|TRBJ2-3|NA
CASSLYRGSTDTQYF
TGTGCCAGCAGTTTATATCGCGGGAGCACAGATACGCAGTATTTT
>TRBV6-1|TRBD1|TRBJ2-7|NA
CASTGQGVPAYEQYF
TGTGCCAGCACAGGCCAGGGGGTTCCGGCCTACGAGCAGTACTTC
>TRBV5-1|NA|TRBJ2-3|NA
CASSELAERTDTQYF
TGCGCCAGCAGCGAACTAGCCGAACGAACAGATACGCAGTATTTT
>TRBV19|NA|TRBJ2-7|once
CASSDGLNSYEQYF
TGTGCCAGCAGTGACGGACTAAACTCCTACGAGCAGTACTTC
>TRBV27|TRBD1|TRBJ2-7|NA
CASSLKTGGIPYEQYF
TGTGCCAGCAGTTTAAAGACAGGGGGAATTCCCTACGAGCAGTACTTC
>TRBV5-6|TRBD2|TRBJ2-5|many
CASSLAGGAETQYF
TGTGCCAGCAGCTTGGCGGGGGGGGCAGAGACCCAGTACTTC
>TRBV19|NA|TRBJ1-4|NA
CASKVRPENSNEKLFF
TGTGCCAGTAAGGTCAGACCAGAGAACAGTAATGAAAAACTGTTTTTT
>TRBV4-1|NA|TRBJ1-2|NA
CASSQGRGAGPIYYGYTF
TGCGCCAGCAGCCAAGGTCGGGGGGCAGGGCCGATTTACTATGGCTACACCTTC
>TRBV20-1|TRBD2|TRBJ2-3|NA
CSALTSTQYF
TGCAGTGCCCTGACTAGCACGCAGTATTTT